Each of the 13 T cell receptor beta chains below was sequenced from the same sample in a study of cytomegalovirus exposure and HLA in healthy donors. Both 60 Vbeta primers and 13 Jbeta primers went into the PCR. Some clones are missing from TCRdb's copy, which holds only in-frame ones; the method was immunoSEQ multiplex PCR. The sample carries about 150,000 clones, 75% to 85% recorded once. The sequenced sample consisted of PBMCs. The origin of the receptors is a man aged 30 to 45 in good health and CMV-seropositive.

The CDR3, as DNA: TGTGCCAGCAGCAAAGTAGCGGGAGCCCGCATCGTC. Protein sequence: CASSKVAGARIV. The gene calls are TRBV21-1 and TRBJ2-7; no check of the table's D call, TRBD2, against the DNA was made. TRBV21-1 is classified as a pseudogene. This CDR3 is built from 12 residues.

In nucleotides, the CDR3 is TGTGCCACCAGCGGGGACAGGTTGGGCTACACCTTC. Its translation is CATSGDRLGYTF. The chain uses TRBV15 and TRBJ1-2; 8 bases are a match to TRBD1. CDR1 LNHNV and CDR2 YYDKDF come from the germline V gene (reference sequence). Trimming cost V 5 bases and J 8 bases; bases outside gene matches: 4. The CDR3 spans 12 residues. The whole variable domain, remainder taken from reference TRBV15 and TRBJ1-2, is DAMVIQNPRYQVTQFGKPVTLSCSQTLNHNVMYWYQQKSSQAPKLLFHYYDKDFNNEADTPDNFQSRRPNTSFCFLDIRSPGLGDTAMYLCATSGDRLGYTFGSGTRLTVV.

V and J are TRBV12-2 and TRBJ2-1; TRBD1, the table's D call, lacks a check against the DNA. TRBV12-2 is noted as a pseudogene. The length of the CDR3 is 19 residues. DNA for the CDR3: TGTGCAAGTCGCTTAGGGGTCGGTCGGGACAGGAGCTCCTACAATGAGCAGTTCTTC. Protein sequence: CASRLGVGRDRSSYNEQFF.

Remarks on this clone: The same CDR3 arises from other DNA sequences in this sample as well. The genes are TRBV11-3 and TRBJ2-3; 10 bases fit TRBD1. This CDR3 region has 15 residues. From germline, CDR1 is SGHNT and CDR2 YENEEA. V was clipped by 5 bases and J by 2 bases; unmatched bases: 4. The CDR3 DNA sequence: TGTGCCAGCAGCCCACGACAGGGGGCCACAGATACGCAGTATTTT. This encodes CASSPRQGATDTQYF. Together with reference TRBV11-3 and TRBJ2-3, the CDR3 gives the full variable domain: EAGVVQSPRYKIIEKKQPVAFWCNPISGHNTLYWYLQNLGQGPELLIRYENEEAVDDSQLPKDRFSAERLKGVDSTLKIQPAELGDSAVYLCASSPRQGATDTQYFGPGTRLTVL.

The chain employs TRBV13 and TRBJ1-5; D ambiguous. Germline assignment: CDR1 PRHDT and CDR2 FYEKMQ (reference sequence). Trimming shortened V by 4 bases and J by 2 bases, and 6 bases separated the two germline ends. This CDR3 comprises 13 residues. The CDR3 protein is CASSSEGNQPQHF. DNA of the CDR3: TGTGCCAGCAGCTCGGAGGGCAATCAGCCCCAGCATTTT.

The rearrangement joins TRBV6-9 to TRBJ2-7; 10 bases map to TRBD1. J lost 3 bases, V lost 5 bases, and 10 bases had no gene match. The germline V gene encodes CDR1 MNHGY and CDR2 SVAAGI. The CDR3 runs 16 residues. This CDR3 is CASSTAGQGPYYEQYF. Here the CDR3 DNA reads TGTGCCAGCAGTACAGCGGGACAGGGGCCTTACTACGAGCAGTACTTC.

This rearrangement joins TRBV28 to TRBJ2-7; possible D gene TRBD1, 5 bases. Germline V gives CDR1 MDHEN, CDR2 SYDVKM. CDR3 length equals 13 residues. V was trimmed by 3 bases and J by 5 bases, leaving 11 bases between them. This CDR3 reads CASSFAGFNEQYF. The CDR3, as DNA: TGTGCCAGCAGTTTCGCAGGGTTCAACGAGCAGTACTTC.

V and J are TRBV28 and TRBJ1-1; the D is unclear. Germline V gene sequence: CDR1 MDHEN, CDR2 SYDVKM. This CDR3 is built from 13 residues. Trimming pared 3 bases from V and 3 bases from J, leaving 8 bases between. CDR3 loop: CASSFSTDTEAFF. The CDR3 bases are TGTGCCAGCAGTTTCTCAACGGACACTGAAGCTTTCTTT.

V usage is TRBV7-3 and J usage is TRBJ2-1, with D perhaps matching TRBD2 (5 bases). The CDR3 is 14 residues long. V shed 0 bases and J shed 4 bases, with 7 bases lying between them. Germline values: CDR1 SGHTA, CDR2 FQGTGA. The CDR3 region is CASSLTRVYNEQFF. The CDR3 nucleotides read TGTGCCAGCAGCTTAACGCGGGTATACAATGAGCAGTTCTTC.

The chain has TRBV9 and TRBJ2-2; a possible D gene is TRBD1 (6 bases). The length of the CDR3 is 15 residues. Germline CDR1 reads SGDLS; CDR2 reads YYNGEE. V dropped 0 bases and J dropped 5 bases, with 11 bases sitting between them. The CDR3: CASSVDRARTGELFF. CDR3 bases: TGTGCCAGCAGCGTAGACAGGGCTCGGACCGGGGAGCTGTTTTTT.

The rearrangement links TRBV27 to TRBJ1-1; 8 nucleotides agree with TRBD1. V lost 5 bases and J lost 3; bases outside the gene matches: 8. The CDR3 contains 15 residues. The V gene's germline CDR1 is MNHEY and CDR2 SMNVEV (reference sequence). The CDR3 protein is CASSERTGLDTEAFF. CDR3 DNA: TGTGCCAGCAGTGAACGGACAGGGCTTGACACTGAAGCTTTCTTT.

The chain has TRBV2 and TRBJ1-2, with D perhaps matching TRBD1 (5 bases). The germline V gene has CDR1 SNHLY and CDR2 FYNNEI. Trimming removed 6 bases from V and 3 bases from J, with 14 bases in between. This CDR3 is built from 14 residues. The CDR3 spells CASRPDDRYYGYTF. DNA for the CDR3: TGTGCCAGCAGACCCGATGACAGATACTATGGCTACACCTTC.

This clone was counted only a few times. The chain combines TRBV19 with TRBJ1-1; possibly TRBD1 for D (5 bases). Germline CDR1 and CDR2: LNHDA and SQIVND (reference sequence). The V and J ends lost 3 bases and 4 bases respectively, with 9 bases between them. The CDR3 length is 13 residues. The CDR3 loop reads CASSMAGGTEAFF. The CDR3 region has the DNA TGTGCCAGTAGTATGGCCGGGGGCACTGAAGCTTTCTTT.